The 13 T cell receptor beta chains below come from one sample, sequenced in a study of control samples from healthy donors and cancer patients. Method: immunoSEQ multiplex PCR; TCRdb's copy keeps in-frame clones and lacks some. The table shows 90,000 to 150,000 clones, with around 90% occurring only once. The sample taken for sequencing was blood. These TCRs come from a man between 50 and 59 years old in good health.

V usage is TRBV11-3 and J usage is TRBJ2-5; D remains ambiguous. V gave up 0 bases and J gave up 2 bases, with 7 bases separating them. Per germline, CDR1 SGHNT and CDR2 YENEEA. This CDR3 spans 14 amino acids. DNA for the CDR3: TGTGCCAGCAGCTTAGACAGGAATCAAGAGACCCAGTACTTC. This gives the protein CASSLDRNQETQYF. Together with reference TRBV11-3 and TRBJ2-5, the CDR3 gives the full variable domain: EAGVVQSPRYKIIEKKQPVAFWCNPISGHNTLYWYLQNLGQGPELLIRYENEEAVDDSQLPKDRFSAERLKGVDSTLKIQPAELGDSAVYLCASSLDRNQETQYFGPGTRLLVL.

The gene calls are TRBV12-3 or TRBV12-4 and TRBJ1-1; D call uncertain. Between the trimmed V and J ends, which lost 2 bases and 1 base, there was a span of 5 bases. The CDR3 is made up of 13 amino acids. CDR3 DNA: TGTGCCAGCAGTTTAATGGAGAACACTGAAGCTTTCTTT. It is translated as CASSLMENTEAFF.

V gene TRBV5-1 combines with J gene TRBJ2-2; D gene ambiguous. The CDR3 runs to 14 residues. Germline-derived CDR1 and CDR2 are SGHRS and YFSETQ. Between the trimmed V and J ends, which lost 1 base and 5 bases, there was a span of 9 bases. CDR3 sequence reads: CASSLTVGTGELFF. CDR3 nucleotide sequence: TGCGCCAGCAGCTTGACAGTAGGGACCGGGGAGCTGTTTTTT.

V is TRBV9 and J is TRBJ1-6; D is unclear. The CDR3 has 15 residues. The V gene lost 1 base and the J gene lost 0 bases, with 5 bases spanning the gap. CDR1 and CDR2 (germline): SGDLS, YYNGEE. Written as DNA, the CDR3 is TGTGCCAGCAGCGTATCGGCCTCCTATAATTCACCCCTCCACTTT. It yields the protein CASSVSASYNSPLHF. Full variable domain (outside the CDR3, taken from reference TRBV9 and TRBJ1-6): DSGVTQTPKHLITATGQRVTLRCSPRSGDLSVYWYQQSLDQGLQFLIQYYNGEERAKGNILERFSAQQFPDLHSELNLSSLELGDSALYFCASSVSASYNSPLHFGNGTRLTVT.

This chain links TRBV7-8 with TRBJ2-3; no clear D. CDR1 and CDR2 from the germline V gene are SGHVS and FQNEAQ. This CDR3 region has 16 residues. Deletions cut 1 base from V and 2 bases from J, with 13 bases between. The CDR3: CASSLGHGPFTDTQYF. In nucleotides, the CDR3 is TGTGCCAGCAGCTTAGGGCATGGGCCGTTCACAGATACGCAGTATTTT.

The rearrangement links TRBV5-5 to TRBJ2-1, with 7 bases fitting TRBD1. Trimming took 5 bases from V and 9 from J; bases not matched to a gene: 14. The CDR3 has 15 amino acids. The germline V gene encodes CDR1 SGHKS and CDR2 YYEKEE (reference sequence). The CDR3 region has the DNA TGTGCCAGCAGTTTCAACTCTGGACAGGCGGGTGAGCAGTTCTTC. Translation: CASSFNSGQAGEQFF.

The V call is TRBV6-1, the J call TRBJ1-5; D is unresolved. Germline CDR1 and CDR2: MNHNS and SASEGT. CDR3 length: 15 residues. The V gene lost 1 base and the J gene lost 7 bases, with 14 bases spanning the gap. The DNA for the CDR3 is TGTGCCAGCAGTGAAGGAACAGCCCTAGGGCAGCCCCAGCATTTT. This translates into CASSEGTALGQPQHF.

The chain carries TRBV6-6 and TRBJ1-2; D remains ambiguous. The CDR3 has 11 amino acids. The germline CDR1 and CDR2 sequences are MNHNY and SVGAGI (reference sequence). The V end lost 2 bases, the J end lost 5 bases, and 3 bases lay between the germline ends. The chain's CDR3 is CASSYGYGYTF. CDR3 nucleotide sequence: TGTGCCAGCAGTTACGGTTATGGCTACACCTTC.

The CDR3 nucleotides are TGCAGTGCTAGACTAGTTGAGACCCAGTACTTC. It is translated as CSARLVETQYF. The V gene is TRBV20-1, the J gene TRBJ2-7; D uncertain. The J call may be in error: the DNA end matches TRBJ2-5 better. Germline assignment: CDR1 DFQATT and CDR2 SNEGSKA (reference sequence). This CDR3 has 11 amino acids.

CDR3 sequence (DNA): TGTGCCAGCAGCCAAGATCGGCCCGAGCGGGGGGGATACGAGCAGTACTTC. Amino acids: CASSQDRPERGGYEQYF. This chain joins TRBV4-2 and TRBJ2-7; 10 nucleotides agree with TRBD2. Germline V gene sequence: CDR1 LGHNA, CDR2 YNFKEQ. The CDR3 is made up of 17 amino acids. V lost 0 bases, J lost 4 bases, and 9 bases stayed unmatched.

The V gene is TRBV2, the J gene TRBJ1-3; no definite D call. Trimming pared 4 bases from V and 0 bases from J, leaving 7 bases between. CDR3 size: 14 residues. CDR1 and CDR2 from the germline V gene are SNHLY and FYNNEI. CDR3 sequence reads: CASSVAGSGNTIYF. Written as DNA, the CDR3 is TGTGCCAGCAGTGTAGCAGGCTCTGGAAACACCATATATTTT.

The chain employs TRBV27 and TRBJ1-5; TRBD1 is a possible D gene (6 bases). This CDR3 has 15 residues. Trimming took off 0 bases at V and 6 bases at J, with 12 bases between the two ends. Germline CDR1 and CDR2: MNHEY and SMNVEV (reference sequence). The CDR3 sequence: CASSLSKGGGQPQHF. The CDR3 DNA sequence: TGTGCCAGCAGTTTATCAAAGGGGGGTGGTCAGCCCCAGCATTTT.

V and J are TRBV9 and TRBJ1-5, with 8 bases aligning to TRBD1. CDR3 length: 15 amino acids. With V trimmed by 3 bases and J by 2 bases, 4 bases remained unmatched. Germline V gene lookup returns CDR1 SGDLS and CDR2 YYNGEE. The CDR3 nucleotides are TGTGCCAGCAGCGCTGGACAGGGCGGCAATCAGCCCCAGCATTTT. As protein: CASSAGQGGNQPQHF.